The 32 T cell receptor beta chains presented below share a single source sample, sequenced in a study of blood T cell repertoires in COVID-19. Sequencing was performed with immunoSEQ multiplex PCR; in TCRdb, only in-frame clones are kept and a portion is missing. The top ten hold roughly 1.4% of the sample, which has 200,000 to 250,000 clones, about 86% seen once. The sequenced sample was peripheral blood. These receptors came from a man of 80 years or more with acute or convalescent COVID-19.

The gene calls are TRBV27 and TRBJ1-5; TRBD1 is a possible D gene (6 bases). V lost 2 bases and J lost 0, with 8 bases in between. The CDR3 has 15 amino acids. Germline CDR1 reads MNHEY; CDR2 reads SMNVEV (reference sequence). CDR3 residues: CASSLDRYSNQPQHF. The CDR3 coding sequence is TGTGCCAGCAGTTTAGACAGGTATAGCAATCAGCCCCAGCATTTT.

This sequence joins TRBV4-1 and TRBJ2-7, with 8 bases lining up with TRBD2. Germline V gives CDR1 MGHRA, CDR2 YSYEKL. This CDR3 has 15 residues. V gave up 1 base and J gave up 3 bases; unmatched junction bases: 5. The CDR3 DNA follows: TGCGCCAGCAGCCAAGGGGACACTAGCGGCTACGAGCAGTACTTC. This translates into CASSQGDTSGYEQYF.

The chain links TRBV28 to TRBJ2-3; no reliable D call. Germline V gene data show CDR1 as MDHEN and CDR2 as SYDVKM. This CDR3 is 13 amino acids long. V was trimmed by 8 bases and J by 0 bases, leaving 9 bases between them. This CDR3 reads CASFDSSTDTQYF. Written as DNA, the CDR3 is TGTGCCAGCTTCGACTCTAGCACAGATACGCAGTATTTT.

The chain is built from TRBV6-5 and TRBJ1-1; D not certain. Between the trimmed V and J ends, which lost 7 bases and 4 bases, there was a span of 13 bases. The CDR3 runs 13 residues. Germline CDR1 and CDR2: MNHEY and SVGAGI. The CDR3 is CASIIGGFTEAFF. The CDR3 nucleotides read TGTGCCAGCATTATTGGAGGATTCACTGAAGCTTTCTTT.

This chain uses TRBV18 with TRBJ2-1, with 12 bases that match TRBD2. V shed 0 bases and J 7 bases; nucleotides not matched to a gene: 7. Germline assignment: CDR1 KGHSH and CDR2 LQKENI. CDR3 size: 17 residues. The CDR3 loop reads CASSPPGLAGGLNEQFF. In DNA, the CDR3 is TGTGCCAGCTCACCACCTGGGCTAGCGGGAGGGCTGAATGAGCAGTTCTTC.

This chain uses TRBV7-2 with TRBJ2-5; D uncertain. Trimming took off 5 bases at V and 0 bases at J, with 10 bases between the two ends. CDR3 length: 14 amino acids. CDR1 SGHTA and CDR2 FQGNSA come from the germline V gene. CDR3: CASSPQQNQETQYF. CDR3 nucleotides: TGTGCCAGCAGCCCACAGCAGAACCAAGAGACCCAGTACTTC.

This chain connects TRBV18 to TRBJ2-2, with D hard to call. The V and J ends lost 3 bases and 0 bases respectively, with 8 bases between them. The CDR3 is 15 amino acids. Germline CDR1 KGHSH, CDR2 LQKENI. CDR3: CASSPGRPNTGELFF. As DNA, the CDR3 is TGTGCCAGCTCACCGGGCAGGCCGAACACCGGGGAGCTGTTTTTT.

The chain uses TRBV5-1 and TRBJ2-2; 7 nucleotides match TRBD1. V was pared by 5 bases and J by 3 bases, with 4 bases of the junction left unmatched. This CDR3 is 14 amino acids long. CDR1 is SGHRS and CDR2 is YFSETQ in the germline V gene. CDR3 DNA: TGCGCCAGCAGTAGAACAGGGGACACCGGGGAGCTGTTTTTT. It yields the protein CASSRTGDTGELFF. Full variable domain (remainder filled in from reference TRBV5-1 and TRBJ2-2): KAGVTQTPRYLIKTRGQQVTLSCSPISGHRSVSWYQQTPGQGLQFLFEYFSETQRNKGNFPGRFSGRQFSNSRSEMNVSTLELGDSALYLCASSRTGDTGELFFGEGSRLTVL.

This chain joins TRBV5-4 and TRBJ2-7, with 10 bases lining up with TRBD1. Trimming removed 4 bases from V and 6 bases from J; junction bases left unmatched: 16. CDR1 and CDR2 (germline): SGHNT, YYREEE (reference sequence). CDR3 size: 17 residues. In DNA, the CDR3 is TGTGCCAGCAGCGGGGCCGGGACAGGGGTGAAACGGTTCGAGCAGTACTTC. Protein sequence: CASSGAGTGVKRFEQYF.

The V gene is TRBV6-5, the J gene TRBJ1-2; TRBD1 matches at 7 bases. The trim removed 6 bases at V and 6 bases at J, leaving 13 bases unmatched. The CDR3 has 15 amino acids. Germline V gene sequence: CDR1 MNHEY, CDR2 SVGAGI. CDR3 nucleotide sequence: TGTGCCAGCAGCCGGAACAGGGGAGTAGGGCATGGCTACACCTTC. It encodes CASSRNRGVGHGYTF.

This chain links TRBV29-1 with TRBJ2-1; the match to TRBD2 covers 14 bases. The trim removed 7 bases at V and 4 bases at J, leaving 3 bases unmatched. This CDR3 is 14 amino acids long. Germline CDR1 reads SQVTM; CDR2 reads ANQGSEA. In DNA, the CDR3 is TGCAGCGCCCGACTAGCGGGAGGGTACAATGAGCAGTTCTTC. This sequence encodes CSARLAGGYNEQFF.

In DNA form, the CDR3 reads TGCGCCAGCAGCTTGACTAGCGGGCGGAATGAGCAGTTCTTC. Protein product: CASSLTSGRNEQFF. V usage is TRBV5-1 and J usage is TRBJ2-1; 9 bases are a match to TRBD2. With V trimmed by 1 base and J by 7 bases, 3 bases remained unmatched. The CDR3 totals 14 residues. The germline CDR1 and CDR2 sequences are SGHRS and YFSETQ.

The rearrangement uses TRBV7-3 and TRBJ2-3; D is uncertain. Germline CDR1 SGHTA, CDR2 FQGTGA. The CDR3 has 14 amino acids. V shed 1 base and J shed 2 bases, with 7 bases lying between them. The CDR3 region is CASSLIGSTDTQYF. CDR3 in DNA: TGTGCCAGCAGCTTAATCGGGTCCACAGATACGCAGTATTTT.

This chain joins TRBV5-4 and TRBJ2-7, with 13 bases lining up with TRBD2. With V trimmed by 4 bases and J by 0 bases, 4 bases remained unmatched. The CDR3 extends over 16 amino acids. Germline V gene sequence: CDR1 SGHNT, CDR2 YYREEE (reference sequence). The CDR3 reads CASSPRTSGSSYEQYF. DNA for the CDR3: TGTGCCAGCAGCCCTCGGACTAGCGGGAGCTCCTACGAGCAGTACTTC.

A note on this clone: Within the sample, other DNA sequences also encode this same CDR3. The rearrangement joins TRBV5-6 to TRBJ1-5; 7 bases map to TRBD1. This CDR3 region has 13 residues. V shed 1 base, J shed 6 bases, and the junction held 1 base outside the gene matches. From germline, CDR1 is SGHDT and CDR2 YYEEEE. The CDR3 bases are TGTGCCAGCAGCTTGCAGGGGGGTCAGCCCCAGCATTTT. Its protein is CASSLQGGQPQHF.

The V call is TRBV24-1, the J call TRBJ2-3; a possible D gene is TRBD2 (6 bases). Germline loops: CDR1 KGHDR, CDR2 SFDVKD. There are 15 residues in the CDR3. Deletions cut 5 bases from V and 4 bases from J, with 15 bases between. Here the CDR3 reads CATSVAGTRADTQYF. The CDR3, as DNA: TGTGCCACCAGTGTAGCCGGGACTCGAGCAGATACGCAGTATTTT.

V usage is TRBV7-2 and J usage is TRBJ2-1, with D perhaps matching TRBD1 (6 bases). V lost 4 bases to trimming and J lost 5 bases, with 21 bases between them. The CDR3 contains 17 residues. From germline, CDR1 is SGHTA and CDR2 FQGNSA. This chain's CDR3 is CASSYSFSGARNNEQFF. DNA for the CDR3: TGTGCCAGCAGCTATAGTTTTTCAGGGGCCCGGAACAATGAGCAGTTCTTC.

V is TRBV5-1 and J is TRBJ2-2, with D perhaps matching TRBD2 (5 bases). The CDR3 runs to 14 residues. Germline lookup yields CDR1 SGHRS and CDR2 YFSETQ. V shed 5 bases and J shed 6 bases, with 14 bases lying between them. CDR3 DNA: TGCGCCAGCAGACGAGGGTCCGAATCCGGGGAGCTGTTTTTT. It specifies CASRRGSESGELFF.

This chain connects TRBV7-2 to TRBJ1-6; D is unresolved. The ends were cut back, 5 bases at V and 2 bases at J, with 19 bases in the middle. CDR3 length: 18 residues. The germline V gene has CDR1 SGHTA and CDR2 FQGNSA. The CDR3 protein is CASSPGLWQSPYNSPLHF. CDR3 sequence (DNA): TGTGCCAGCAGCCCAGGTCTTTGGCAGTCCCCCTATAATTCACCCCTCCACTTT.

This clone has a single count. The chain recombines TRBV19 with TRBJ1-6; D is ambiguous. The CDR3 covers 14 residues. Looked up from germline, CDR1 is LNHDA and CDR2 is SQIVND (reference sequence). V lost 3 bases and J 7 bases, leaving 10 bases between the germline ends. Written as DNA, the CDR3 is TGTGCCAGTAGTATGGGCAGTCAGAATTCACCCCTCCACTTT. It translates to CASSMGSQNSPLHF. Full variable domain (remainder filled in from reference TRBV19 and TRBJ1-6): DGGITQSPKYLFRKEGQNVTLSCEQNLNHDAMYWYRQDPGQGLRLIYYSQIVNDFQKGDIAEGYSVSREKKESFPLTVTSAQKNPTAFYLCASSMGSQNSPLHFGNGTRLTVT.

CDR3: CASSHNRGGTEAFF. DNA of the CDR3: TGTGCCAGCAGCCACAACAGGGGAGGTACTGAAGCTTTCTTT. V and J are TRBV3-1 (or the pseudogene TRBV3-2) and TRBJ1-1; 7 positions match TRBD1. Germline V gene data show CDR1 as LGHDT and CDR2 as YNNKEL (reference sequence). Trimming at V came to 3 bases and at J to 5 bases, leaving 6 bases not matched to a gene. The CDR3 covers 14 residues.

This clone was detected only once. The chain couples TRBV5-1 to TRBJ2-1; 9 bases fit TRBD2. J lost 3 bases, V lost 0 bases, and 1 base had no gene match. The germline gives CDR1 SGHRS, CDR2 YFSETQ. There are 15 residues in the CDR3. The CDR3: CASSLGSGSYNEQFF. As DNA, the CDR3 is TGCGCCAGCAGCTTGGGTAGCGGGAGCTACAATGAGCAGTTCTTC.

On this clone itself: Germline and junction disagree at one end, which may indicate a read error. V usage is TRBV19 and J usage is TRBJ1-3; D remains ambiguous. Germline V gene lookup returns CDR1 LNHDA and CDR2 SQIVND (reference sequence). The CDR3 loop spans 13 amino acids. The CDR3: CASMRNSGNTIYF. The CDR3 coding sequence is TGTGCAAGTATGCGCAACTCTGGAAACACCATATATTTT.

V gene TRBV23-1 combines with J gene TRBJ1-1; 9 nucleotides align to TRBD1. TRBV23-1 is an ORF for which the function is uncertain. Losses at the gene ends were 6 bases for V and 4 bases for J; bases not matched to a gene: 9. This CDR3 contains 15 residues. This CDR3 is CASRIDRQGGTEAFF. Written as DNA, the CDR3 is TGCGCCAGCAGAATCGACCGACAGGGGGGCACTGAAGCTTTCTTT.

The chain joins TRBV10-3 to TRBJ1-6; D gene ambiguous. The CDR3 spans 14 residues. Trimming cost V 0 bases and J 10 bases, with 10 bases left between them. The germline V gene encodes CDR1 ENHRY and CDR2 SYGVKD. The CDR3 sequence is CAISESGEESPLHF. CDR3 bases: TGTGCCATCAGTGAGTCAGGAGAGGAGTCACCCCTCCACTTT.

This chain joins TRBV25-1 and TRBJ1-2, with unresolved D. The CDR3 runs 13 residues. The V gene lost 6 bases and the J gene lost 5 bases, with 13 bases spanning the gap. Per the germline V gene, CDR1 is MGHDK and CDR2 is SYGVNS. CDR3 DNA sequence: TGTGCCAGCAGCGAAGCGGGGAAGTATGGCTACACCTTC. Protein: CASSEAGKYGYTF.

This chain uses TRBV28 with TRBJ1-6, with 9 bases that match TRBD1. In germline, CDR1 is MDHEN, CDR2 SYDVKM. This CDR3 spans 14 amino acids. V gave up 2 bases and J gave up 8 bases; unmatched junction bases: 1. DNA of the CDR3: TGTGCCAGCAGTTTAGGGGACAGGGATTCACCCCTCCACTTT. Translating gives CASSLGDRDSPLHF.

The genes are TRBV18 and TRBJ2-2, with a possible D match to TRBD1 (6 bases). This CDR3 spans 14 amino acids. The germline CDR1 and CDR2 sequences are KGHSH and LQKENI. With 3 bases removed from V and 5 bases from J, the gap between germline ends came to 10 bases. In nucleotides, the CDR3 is TGTGCCAGCTCACCGAACAGGGATACCGGGGAGCTGTTTTTT. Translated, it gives CASSPNRDTGELFF. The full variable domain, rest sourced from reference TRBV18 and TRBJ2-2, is NAGVMQNPRHLVRRRGQEARLRCSPMKGHSHVYWYRQLPEEGLKFMVYLQKENIIDESGMPKERFSAEFPKEGPSILRIQQVVRGDSAAYFCASSPNRDTGELFFGEGSRLTVL.

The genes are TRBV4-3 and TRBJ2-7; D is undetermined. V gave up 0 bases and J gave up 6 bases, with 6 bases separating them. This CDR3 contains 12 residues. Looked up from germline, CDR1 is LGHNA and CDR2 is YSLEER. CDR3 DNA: TGCGCCAGCAGCCAAGATACTGGCGAGCAGTACTTC. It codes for CASSQDTGEQYF.

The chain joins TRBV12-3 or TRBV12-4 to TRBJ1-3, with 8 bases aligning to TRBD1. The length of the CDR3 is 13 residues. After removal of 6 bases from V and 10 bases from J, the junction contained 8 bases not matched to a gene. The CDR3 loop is CASSSGQAWTIYF. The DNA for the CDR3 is TGTGCCAGCAGCTCGGGACAGGCCTGGACCATATATTTT.

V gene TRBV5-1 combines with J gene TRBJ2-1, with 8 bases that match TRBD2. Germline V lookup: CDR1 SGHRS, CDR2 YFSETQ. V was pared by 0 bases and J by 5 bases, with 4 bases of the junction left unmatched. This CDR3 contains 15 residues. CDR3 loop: CASSLAIAGNNEQFF. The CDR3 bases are TGCGCCAGCAGCTTGGCGATAGCGGGGAACAATGAGCAGTTCTTC.

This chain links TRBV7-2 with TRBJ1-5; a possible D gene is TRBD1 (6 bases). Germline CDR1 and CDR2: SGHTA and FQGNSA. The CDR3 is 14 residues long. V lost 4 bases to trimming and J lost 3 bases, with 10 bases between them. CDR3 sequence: CASSSGTTNQPQHF. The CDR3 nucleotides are TGTGCCAGCAGCTCCGGGACAACCAATCAGCCCCAGCATTTT. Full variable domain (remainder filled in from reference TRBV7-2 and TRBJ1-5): GAGVSQSPSNKVTEKGKDVELRCDPISGHTALYWYRQSLGQGLEFLIYFQGNSAPDKSGLPSDRFSAERTGGSVSTLTIQRTQQEDSAVYLCASSSGTTNQPQHFGDGTRLSIL.